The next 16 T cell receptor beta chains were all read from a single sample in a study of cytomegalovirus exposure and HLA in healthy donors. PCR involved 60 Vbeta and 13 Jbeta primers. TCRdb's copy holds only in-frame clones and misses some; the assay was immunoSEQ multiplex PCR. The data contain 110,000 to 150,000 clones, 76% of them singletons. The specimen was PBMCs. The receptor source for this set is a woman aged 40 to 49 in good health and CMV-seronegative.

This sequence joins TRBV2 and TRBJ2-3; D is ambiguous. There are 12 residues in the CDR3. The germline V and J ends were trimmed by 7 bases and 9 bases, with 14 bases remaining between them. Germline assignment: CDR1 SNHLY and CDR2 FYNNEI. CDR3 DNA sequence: TGTGCCAGCATGCTGGCTCCCCCGACGCAGTATTTT. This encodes CASMLAPPTQYF.

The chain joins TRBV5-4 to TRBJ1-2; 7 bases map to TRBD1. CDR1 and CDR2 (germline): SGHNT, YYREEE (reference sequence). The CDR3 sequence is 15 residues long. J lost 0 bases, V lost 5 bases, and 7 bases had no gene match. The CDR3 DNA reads TGTGCCAGCAGTTATTACAGGGGACCTAACTATGGCTACACCTTC. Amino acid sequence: CASSYYRGPNYGYTF.

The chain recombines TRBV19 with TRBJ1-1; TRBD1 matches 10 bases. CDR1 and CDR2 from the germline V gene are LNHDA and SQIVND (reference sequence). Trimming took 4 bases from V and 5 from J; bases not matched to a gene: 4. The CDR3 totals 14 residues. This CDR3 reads CASSTGTGETEAFF. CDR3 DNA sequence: TGTGCCAGTAGTACTGGGACAGGGGAGACTGAAGCTTTCTTT.

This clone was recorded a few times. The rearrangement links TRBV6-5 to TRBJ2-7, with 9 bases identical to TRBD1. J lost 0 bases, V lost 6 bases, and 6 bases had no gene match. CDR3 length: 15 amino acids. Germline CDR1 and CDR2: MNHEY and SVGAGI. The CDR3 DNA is TGTGCCAGCAGGTGGACAGGGGATCCCTCCTACGAGCAGTACTTC. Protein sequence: CASRWTGDPSYEQYF.

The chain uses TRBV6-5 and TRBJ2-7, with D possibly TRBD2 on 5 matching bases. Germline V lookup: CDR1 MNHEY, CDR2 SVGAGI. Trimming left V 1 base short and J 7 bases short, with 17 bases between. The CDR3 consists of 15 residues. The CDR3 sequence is CASSYLKTGSGEQYF. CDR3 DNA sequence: TGTGCCAGCAGTTACTTAAAGACCGGGTCGGGGGAGCAGTACTTC.

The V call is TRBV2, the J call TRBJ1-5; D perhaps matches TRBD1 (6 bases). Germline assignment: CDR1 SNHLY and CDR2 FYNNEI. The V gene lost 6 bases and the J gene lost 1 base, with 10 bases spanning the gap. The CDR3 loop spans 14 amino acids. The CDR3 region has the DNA TGTGCCAGCAGAACAGGGATGAGCAATCAGCCCCAGCATTTT. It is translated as CASRTGMSNQPQHF.

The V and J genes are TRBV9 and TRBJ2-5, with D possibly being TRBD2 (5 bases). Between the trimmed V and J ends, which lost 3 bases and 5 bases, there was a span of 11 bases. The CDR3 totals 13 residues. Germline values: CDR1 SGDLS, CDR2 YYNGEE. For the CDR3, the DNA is TGTGCCAGCAGCGGGAGGACCGCCGAGACCCAGTACTTC. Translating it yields CASSGRTAETQYF.

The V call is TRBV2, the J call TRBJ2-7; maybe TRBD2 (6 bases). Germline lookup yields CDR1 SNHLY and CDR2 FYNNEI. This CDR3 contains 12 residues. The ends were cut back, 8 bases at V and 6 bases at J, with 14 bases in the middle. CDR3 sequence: CASENGGGEQYF. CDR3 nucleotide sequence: TGTGCCAGCGAAAACGGGGGTGGCGAGCAGTACTTC.

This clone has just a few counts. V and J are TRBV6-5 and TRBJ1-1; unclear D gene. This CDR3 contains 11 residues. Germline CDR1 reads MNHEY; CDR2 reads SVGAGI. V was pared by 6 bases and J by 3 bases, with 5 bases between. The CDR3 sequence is CASSRDTEAFF. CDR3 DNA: TGTGCCAGCAGCCGTGACACTGAAGCTTTCTTT.

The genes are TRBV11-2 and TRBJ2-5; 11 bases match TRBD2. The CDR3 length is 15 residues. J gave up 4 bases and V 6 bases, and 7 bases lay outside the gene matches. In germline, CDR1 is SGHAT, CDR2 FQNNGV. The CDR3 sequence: CASSVTSGMAETQYF. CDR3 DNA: TGTGCCAGCAGTGTGACTAGCGGGATGGCAGAGACCCAGTACTTC. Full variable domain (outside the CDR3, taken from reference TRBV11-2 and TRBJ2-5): EAGVAQSPRYKIIEKRQSVAFWCNPISGHATLYWYQQILGQGPKLLIQFQNNGVVDDSQLPKDRFSAERLKGVDSTLKIQPAKLEDSAVYLCASSVTSGMAETQYFGPGTRLLVL.

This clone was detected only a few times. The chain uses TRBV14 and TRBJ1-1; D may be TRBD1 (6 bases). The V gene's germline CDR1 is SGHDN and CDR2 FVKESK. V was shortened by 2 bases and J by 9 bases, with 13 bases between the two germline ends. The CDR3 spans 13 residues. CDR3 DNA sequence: TGTGCCAGCAGCCAACTTAGGACAGAAAAAGCTTTCTTT. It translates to CASSQLRTEKAFF.

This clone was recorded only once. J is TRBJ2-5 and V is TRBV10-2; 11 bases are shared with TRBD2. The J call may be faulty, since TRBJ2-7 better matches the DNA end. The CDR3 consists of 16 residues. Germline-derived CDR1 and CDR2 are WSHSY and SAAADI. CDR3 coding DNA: TGCGCCAGCAGTGATTTCGGTAGCGGGGGGGCCGGCGAGCAGTACTTC. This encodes CASSDFGSGGAGEQYF.

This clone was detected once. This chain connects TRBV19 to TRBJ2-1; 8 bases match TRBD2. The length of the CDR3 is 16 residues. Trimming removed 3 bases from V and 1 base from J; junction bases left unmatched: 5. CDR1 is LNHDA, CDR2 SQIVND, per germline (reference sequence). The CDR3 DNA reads TGTGCCAGTAGTATGCCGGGGGGGCCTTCCTACAATGAGCAGTTCTTC. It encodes CASSMPGGPSYNEQFF.

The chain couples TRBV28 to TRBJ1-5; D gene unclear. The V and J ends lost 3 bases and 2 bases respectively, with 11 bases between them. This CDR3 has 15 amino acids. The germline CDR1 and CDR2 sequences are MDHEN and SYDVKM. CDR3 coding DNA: TGTGCCAGCAGTTTGCGACATGTGGGCAATCAGCCCCAGCATTTT. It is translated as CASSLRHVGNQPQHF.

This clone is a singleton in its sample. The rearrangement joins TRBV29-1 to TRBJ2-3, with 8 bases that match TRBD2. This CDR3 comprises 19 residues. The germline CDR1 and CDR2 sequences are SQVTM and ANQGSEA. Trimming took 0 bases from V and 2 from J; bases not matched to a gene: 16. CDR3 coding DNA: TGCAGCGTTGAAGATCCCCCTCCCGGGAGGGGCTTTAACACAGATACGCAGTATTTT. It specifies CSVEDPPPGRGFNTDTQYF.

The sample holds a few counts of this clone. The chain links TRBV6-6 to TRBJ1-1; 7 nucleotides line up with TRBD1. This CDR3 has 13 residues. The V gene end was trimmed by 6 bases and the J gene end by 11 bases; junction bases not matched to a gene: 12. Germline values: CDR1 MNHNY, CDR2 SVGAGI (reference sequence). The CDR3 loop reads CASRRGQEPYAFF. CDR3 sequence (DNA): TGTGCCAGCAGGAGAGGACAGGAGCCTTACGCTTTCTTT.